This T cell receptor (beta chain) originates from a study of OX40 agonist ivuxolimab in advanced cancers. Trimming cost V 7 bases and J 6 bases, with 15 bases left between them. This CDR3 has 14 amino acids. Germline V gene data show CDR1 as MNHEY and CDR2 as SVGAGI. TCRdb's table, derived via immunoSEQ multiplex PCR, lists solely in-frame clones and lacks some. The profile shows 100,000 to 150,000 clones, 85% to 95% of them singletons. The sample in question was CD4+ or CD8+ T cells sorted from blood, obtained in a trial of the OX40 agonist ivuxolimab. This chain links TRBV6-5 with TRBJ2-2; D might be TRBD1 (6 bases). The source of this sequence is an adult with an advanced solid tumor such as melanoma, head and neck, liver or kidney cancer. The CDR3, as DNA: TGTGCCAGCATTACCTTACAGGGCTCCGGGGAGCTGTTTTTT. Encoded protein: CASITLQGSGELFF.